Listed below are T cell receptor beta chains from one sample, sequenced in a study of T cell repertoires in cytomegalovirus infection. Their recognized antigens are unknown. Via MiXCR, TCRdb re-called the reads, giving one row per CDR3 protein. This sample yields 100,000 or so distinct CDR3 sequences, of which over 25% are seen a single time; less than 75% belongs to the top ten. Sequences were derived from CD8+ T cells from cultured PBMCs, sampled from culture after CMV antigen stimulation. Receptors originate from a human donor in good health (CMV status not recorded). Some clones in this sample may be carry-over from other donors' samples. CDR3s include the opening cysteine and the closing phenylalanine or tryptophan.

j_call v_call cdr3_aa
TRBJ1-5 TRBV27 CASSASGNQPQHF
TRBJ1-2 TRBV7-6 CASSLGRRGTGWNGYTF
TRBJ2-7 TRBV27 CASSLTGTGDYEQYF
TRBJ1-1 TRBV6-6 CASSYEGGTEAFF
TRBJ1-2 TRBV9 CASSAQGAGDYGYTF
TRBJ1-1 TRBV7-3 CASSMIEAFF
TRBJ1-2 TRBV12-5 CASGLSSGNIYGYTF
TRBJ1-2 TRBV5-3 CASSRDGSGYTF
TRBJ2-3 TRBV6-4 CASSDRGSGDSTDTQYF
TRBJ2-7 TRBV12-3/TRBV12-4 CASSRDGTGYEQYF
TRBJ2-5 TRBV15 CATSGTSGRETQYF
TRBJ2-1 TRBV7-4 CASSPNGGAWYNEQFF
TRBJ2-1 TRBV4-2 CASSQDKGSYNEQFF
TRBJ2-1 TRBV12-3/TRBV12-4 CASTNRGRGSSYNEQFF
TRBJ2-7 TRBV7-2 CASSVPSPEQYF
TRBJ1-2 TRBV6-8 CASSPVYGYTF
TRBJ1-3 TRBV3-1 CASSRTGASGNTIYF
TRBJ2-7 TRBV5-5 CASSLWGYEQYF
TRBJ1-5 TRBV5-6 CASSLLSGGQPQHF
TRBJ2-2 TRBV11-2 CASSLEQAGGLNTGELFF
TRBJ2-6 TRBV7-4 CASTNAVAPGANVLTF
TRBJ1-1 TRBV19 CATSQGSTEAFF
TRBJ1-2 TRBV7-9 CASSSGQANYGYTF
TRBJ1-1 TRBV7-9 CASRQADEAFF
TRBJ2-7 TRBV20-1 CSARAGGSYEQYF
TRBJ1-1 TRBV7-9 CASSRGGGMNTEAFF
TRBJ2-3 TRBV20-1 CSARLLAGELGDTQYF
TRBJ2-7 TRBV7-4 CASSPRGHEQYF
TRBJ1-2 TRBV2 CASSDRVVGYTF